These 14 T cell receptor beta chains were all obtained from the same sample, sequenced in a study of post-analysis software for immune sequencing data. Study-wide points: Included in a set of roughly five TRBV segments more frequent in patients than controls were TRBV5-6, TRBV5-1 and TRBV20-1.

These receptors' targets are unknown. Presence of unique molecular identifiers characterized the TCR beta cDNA libraries. One entry per CDR3 protein results from TCRdb running MiXCR on the PCR reads. The data contain roughly 540,000 distinct CDR3 sequences, under 40% of them seen just once; the ten biggest clones take up approximately 6%. Sequenced: blood. Source of these receptors: a girl aged 2 to 17 with multiple sclerosis.

In this sample, this clonotype turned up a few times. The chain joins TRBV27 to TRBJ2-7; 10 bases are a match to TRBD2. Trimming took 6 bases from V and 4 from J; bases not matched to a gene: 12. The germline V gene encodes CDR1 MNHEY and CDR2 SMNVEV (reference sequence). This CDR3 is 16 amino acids long. CDR3 nucleotide sequence: TGTGCCAGCAGCCCCGTGAGCGGGGGGGCCATTTACGAGCAGTACTTC. It yields the protein CASSPVSGGAIYEQYF.

The V gene is TRBV7-6, the J gene TRBJ1-1; unclear D gene. CDR1 and CDR2 from the germline V gene are SGHVS and FNYEAQ. The CDR3 contains 13 residues. The V gene lost 0 bases and the J gene lost 11 bases, with 13 bases spanning the gap. CDR3 DNA: TGTGCCAGCAGCTTAGCCAAGGATCAGGCGGCTTTCTTT. Amino acids: CASSLAKDQAAFF.

This chain connects TRBV20-1 to TRBJ2-7, with TRBD2 matching over 10 bases. The J call is uncertain, as TRBJ2-5 better fits the DNA end. The CDR3 contains 14 residues. Germline V gives CDR1 DFQATT, CDR2 SNEGSKA (reference sequence). The CDR3 DNA follows: TGCAGTGCGGATAAGACTAGCGGGCCCGGGACCCAGTACTTC. This sequence encodes CSADKTSGPGTQYF.

The J gene is TRBJ2-3, the V gene TRBV11-2; D not resolved. V was cut by 5 bases and J by 1 base, with 7 bases left in between. The CDR3 runs to 13 residues. Germline V lookup: CDR1 SGHAT, CDR2 FQNNGV. The CDR3 sequence: CASSTLGTDTQYF. In nucleotides, the CDR3 is TGTGCCAGCAGCACCCTAGGCACAGATACGCAGTATTTT.

The chain links TRBV20-1 to TRBJ2-1; D gene unclear. CDR1 DFQATT and CDR2 SNEGSKA come from the germline V gene (reference sequence). Trimming took off 0 bases at V and 2 bases at J, with 11 bases between the two ends. This CDR3 is 15 amino acids long. DNA of the CDR3: TGCAGTGCTAGAGATCGGCGAGGCCCCTACAATGAGCAGTTCTTC. This translates into CSARDRRGPYNEQFF.

J is TRBJ2-1 and V is TRBV4-2; TRBD2 agrees at 13 bases. CDR1 is LGHNA and CDR2 is YNFKEQ in the germline V gene. The V and J ends lost 4 bases and 7 bases, in that order; junction bases with no gene match: 4. There are 15 residues in the CDR3. CDR3 coding DNA: TGTGCCAGCAGCCCGGGGACTAGCGGGGTTAATGAGCAGTTCTTC. This codes for CASSPGTSGVNEQFF.

This clonotype has more than one count but fewer than ten. This sequence joins TRBV9 and TRBJ2-1; D call uncertain. The CDR3 length is 15 residues. Germline CDR1 SGDLS, CDR2 YYNGEE. The V gene lost 0 bases and the J gene lost 4 bases, with 11 bases spanning the gap. This chain's CDR3 is CASSVVGLDYNEQFF. In DNA form, the CDR3 reads TGTGCCAGCAGCGTAGTAGGGCTAGATTACAATGAGCAGTTCTTC.

V is TRBV27 and J is TRBJ1-1; D ambiguous. The CDR3 runs to 11 residues. Germline V gives CDR1 MNHEY, CDR2 SMNVEV (reference sequence). V lost 7 bases and J lost 10, with 13 bases in between. CDR3 sequence reads: CASIFGRVAFF. The CDR3 nucleotides read TGTGCCAGCATCTTCGGCCGAGTAGCTTTCTTT.

V gene TRBV5-1 combines with J gene TRBJ2-1; a weak D match, TRBD2 (6 bases). The germline V gene encodes CDR1 SGHRS and CDR2 YFSETQ. This CDR3 contains 17 residues. V was shortened by 0 bases and J by 4 bases, with 17 bases between the two germline ends. The CDR3 loop reads CASSLAGPTGAYNEQFF. The CDR3 DNA is TGCGCCAGCAGCTTGGCGGGACCTACGGGAGCTTACAATGAGCAGTTCTTC.

This clonotype was observed a handful of times. V is TRBV12-3 or TRBV12-4 and J is TRBJ2-7; 10 bases align to TRBD2. CDR3 length: 15 residues. V dropped 6 bases and J dropped 4; count of bases not matched to a gene: 9. CDR3 sequence: CASSPGGLASYEQYF. The CDR3 DNA reads TGTGCCAGCAGCCCTGGGGGACTAGCGTCATACGAGCAGTACTTC.

The chain joins TRBV20-1 to TRBJ2-3; TRBD1 might be the D (5 bases). The length of the CDR3 is 13 residues. The germline V and J ends were trimmed by 2 bases and 3 bases, with 9 bases remaining between them. CDR1 is DFQATT, CDR2 SNEGSKA, per germline (reference sequence). The CDR3 protein is CSARSQGTDTQYF. Here the CDR3 DNA reads TGCAGTGCTAGATCCCAGGGAACAGATACGCAGTATTTT.

The chain is built from TRBV4-2 and TRBJ2-2; weak D call: TRBD1 (6 bases). The CDR3 loop spans 15 amino acids. Trimming left V 0 bases short and J 7 bases short, with 12 bases between. CDR1 and CDR2 (germline): LGHNA, YNFKEQ. For the CDR3, the DNA is TGTGCCAGCAGCCAAGATCCCAGGGGCGGCGGGGAGCTGTTTTTT. This encodes CASSQDPRGGGELFF.

This clonotype was counted only a few times. The chain joins TRBV20-1 to TRBJ2-5; TRBD1 might be the D (5 bases). Trimming took off 0 bases at V and 5 bases at J, with 16 bases between the two ends. Germline CDR1 DFQATT, CDR2 SNEGSKA (reference sequence). The CDR3 covers 15 residues. CDR3 in amino acids: CSAREARVVAETQYF. In DNA form, the CDR3 reads TGCAGTGCTAGAGAGGCCAGGGTGGTTGCGGAGACCCAGTACTTC.

This clonotype turned up a few times. DNA for the CDR3: TGCAGTGCTAGAGATCTGACCTGGGTAAATAATTCACCCCTCCACTTT. This codes for CSARDLTWVNNSPLHF. The chain employs TRBV20-1 and TRBJ1-6; D is unresolved. The CDR3 is 16 amino acids. The germline V and J ends were trimmed by 0 bases and 5 bases, with 14 bases remaining between them. Germline lookup yields CDR1 DFQATT and CDR2 SNEGSKA (reference sequence).